This entry lists 9 T cell receptor beta chains sequenced from one sample in a study of blood T cell repertoires in COVID-19. The method was immunoSEQ multiplex PCR; TCRdb's version includes in-frame clones alone and lacks a portion of them. The repertoire holds approximately 230,000 clones, with about 79% as singletons. Material: peripheral blood. These TCRs come from a man aged 80 or over with acute or convalescent COVID-19.

The chain carries TRBV5-1 and TRBJ2-3; D may be TRBD2 (5 bases). Trimming left V 4 bases short and J 6 bases short, with 15 bases between. Looked up from germline, CDR1 is SGHRS and CDR2 is YFSETQ. The CDR3 covers 14 residues. CDR3 sequence (DNA): TGCGCCAGCAGCCCCCGGCGGGCGGGCGATACGCAGTATTTT. Translating gives CASSPRRAGDTQYF.

This clone was seen only a few times. The chain is built from TRBV19 and TRBJ2-7, with TRBD2 as a possible D gene (6 bases). The CDR3 is made up of 15 amino acids. Trimming took off 5 bases at V and 6 bases at J, with 20 bases between the two ends. In germline, CDR1 is LNHDA, CDR2 SQIVND (reference sequence). The chain's CDR3 is CASSSSAGTVTEQYF. CDR3 nucleotides: TGTGCCAGTAGTTCCTCTGCGGGGACCGTAACCGAGCAGTACTTC. The full variable domain, in which reference TRBV19 and TRBJ2-7 provide the parts outside the CDR3, is DGGITQSPKYLFRKEGQNVTLSCEQNLNHDAMYWYRQDPGQGLRLIYYSQIVNDFQKGDIAEGYSVSREKKESFPLTVTSAQKNPTAFYLCASSSSAGTVTEQYFGPGTRLTVT.

The CDR3 DNA sequence: TGTGCCACCGCGGGACCCGGAGGGAATGAGCAGTTCTTC. The encoded protein is CATAGPGGNEQFF. The chain is built from TRBV24-1 and TRBJ2-1; TRBD2 might be the D (6 bases). Germline V gene sequence: CDR1 KGHDR, CDR2 SFDVKD. With 9 bases removed from V and 7 bases from J, the gap between germline ends came to 15 bases. The length of the CDR3 is 13 residues.

The rearrangement links TRBV24-1 to TRBJ1-5, with D possibly matching TRBD1 (6 bases). The CDR3 runs to 14 residues. V lost 4 bases and J lost 4, with 10 bases in between. Germline CDR1 and CDR2: KGHDR and SFDVKD. CDR3 sequence reads: CATSDGQINQPQHF. For the CDR3, the DNA is TGTGCCACCAGTGACGGACAGATAAATCAGCCCCAGCATTTT.

On this clone: Additional DNA sequences in this sample encode the identical CDR3. The chain links TRBV18 to TRBJ1-1, with D unclear. The V and J ends lost 3 bases and 0 bases respectively, with 5 bases between them. The CDR3 spans 13 residues. The germline CDR1 and CDR2 sequences are KGHSH and LQKENI. The CDR3, as DNA: TGTGCCAGCTCACCCCCCATGAACACTGAAGCTTTCTTT. Translation gives CASSPPMNTEAFF.

The V call is TRBV5-4, the J call TRBJ2-5, with TRBD1 matching 7 bases. CDR3 length: 14 amino acids. With 3 bases clipped from V and 2 bases from J, the junction kept 4 bases outside the gene matches. Germline V gene lookup returns CDR1 SGHNT and CDR2 YYREEE (reference sequence). For the CDR3, the DNA is TGTGCCAGCAGCTCGTGGACAGGACAAGAGACCCAGTACTTC. It codes for CASSSWTGQETQYF.

The chain recombines TRBV15 with TRBJ2-3; 7 bases fit TRBD2. The V and J ends lost 1 base and 2 bases, in that order; junction bases with no gene match: 6. This CDR3 has 16 amino acids. Germline V gives CDR1 LNHNV, CDR2 YYDKDF (reference sequence). CDR3 region: CATSRGAGVHTDTQYF. For the CDR3, the DNA is TGTGCCACCAGCAGAGGGGCGGGAGTGCACACAGATACGCAGTATTTT.

The V gene is TRBV28, the J gene TRBJ2-7; 7 bases align to TRBD1. Looked up from germline, CDR1 is MDHEN and CDR2 is SYDVKM. The V and J ends lost 4 bases and 1 base, in that order; junction bases with no gene match: 7. The CDR3 spans 15 residues. The CDR3 DNA is TGTGCCAGCAGTTCGGCAGGGGGTCCATCCTACGAGCAGTACTTC. Translating it yields CASSSAGGPSYEQYF.

The chain employs TRBV3-1 (or the pseudogene TRBV3-2) and TRBJ1-2, with a weak D call TRBD1 (6 bases). The length of the CDR3 is 15 residues. Germline V gives CDR1 LGHDT, CDR2 YNNKEL (reference sequence). V dropped 4 bases and J dropped 4 bases, with 16 bases sitting between them. The CDR3 region has the DNA TGTGCCAGCAGCCCTCCGACAGGTTCTGCCTATGGCTACACCTTC. Amino acid sequence: CASSPPTGSAYGYTF.